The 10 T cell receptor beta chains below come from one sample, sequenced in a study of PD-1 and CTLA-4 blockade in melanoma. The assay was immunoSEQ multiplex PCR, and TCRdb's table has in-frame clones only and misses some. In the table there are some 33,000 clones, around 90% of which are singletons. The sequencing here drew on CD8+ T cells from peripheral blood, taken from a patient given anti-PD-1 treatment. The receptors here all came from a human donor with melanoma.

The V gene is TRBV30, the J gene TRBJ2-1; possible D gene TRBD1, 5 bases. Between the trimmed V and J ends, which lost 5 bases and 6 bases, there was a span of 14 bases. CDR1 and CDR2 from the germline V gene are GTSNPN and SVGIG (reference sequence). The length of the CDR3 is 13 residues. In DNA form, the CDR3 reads TGTGCCTGGGACACTGGGGCTTCCAATGAGCAGTTCTTC. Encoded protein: CAWDTGASNEQFF. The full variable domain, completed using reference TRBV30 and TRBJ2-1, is SQTIHQWPATLVQPVGSPLSLECTVEGTSNPNLYWYRQAAGRGLQLLFYSVGIGQISSEVPQNLSASRPQDRQFILSSKKLLLSDSGFYLCAWDTGASNEQFFGPGTRLTVL.

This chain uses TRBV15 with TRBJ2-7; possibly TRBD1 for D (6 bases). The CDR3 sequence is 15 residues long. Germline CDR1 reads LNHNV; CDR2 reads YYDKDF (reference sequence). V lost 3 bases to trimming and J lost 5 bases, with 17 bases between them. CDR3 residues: CATSSTAGESNEQYF. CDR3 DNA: TGTGCCACCAGCAGCACTGCAGGGGAAAGTAACGAGCAGTACTTC. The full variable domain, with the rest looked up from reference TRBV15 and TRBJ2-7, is DAMVIQNPRYQVTQFGKPVTLSCSQTLNHNVMYWYQQKSSQAPKLLFHYYDKDFNNEADTPDNFQSRRPNTSFCFLDIRSPGLGDTAMYLCATSSTAGESNEQYFGPGTRLTVT.

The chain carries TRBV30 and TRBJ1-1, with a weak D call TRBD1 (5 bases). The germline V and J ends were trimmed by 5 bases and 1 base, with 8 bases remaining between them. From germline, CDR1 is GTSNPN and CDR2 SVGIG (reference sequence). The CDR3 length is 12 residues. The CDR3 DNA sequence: TGTGCCTGGTGGGGCGAGAACACTGAAGCTTTCTTT. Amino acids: CAWWGENTEAFF. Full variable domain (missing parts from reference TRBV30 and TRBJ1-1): SQTIHQWPATLVQPVGSPLSLECTVEGTSNPNLYWYRQAAGRGLQLLFYSVGIGQISSEVPQNLSASRPQDRQFILSSKKLLLSDSGFYLCAWWGENTEAFFGQGTRLTVV.

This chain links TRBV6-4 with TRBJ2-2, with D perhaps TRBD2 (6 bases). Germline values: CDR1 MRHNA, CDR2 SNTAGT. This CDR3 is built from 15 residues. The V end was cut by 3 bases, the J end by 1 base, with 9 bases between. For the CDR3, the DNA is TGTGCCAGCAGTGATGCAGCGGGGAACACCGGGGAGCTGTTTTTT. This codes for CASSDAAGNTGELFF.

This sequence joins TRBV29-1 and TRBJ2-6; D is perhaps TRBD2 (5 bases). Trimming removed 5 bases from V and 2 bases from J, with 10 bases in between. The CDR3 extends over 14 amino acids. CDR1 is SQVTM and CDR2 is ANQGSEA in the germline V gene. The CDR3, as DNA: TGCAGCGTTACTGCGGGCGCTGGGGCCAACGTCCTGACTTTC. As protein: CSVTAGAGANVLTF.

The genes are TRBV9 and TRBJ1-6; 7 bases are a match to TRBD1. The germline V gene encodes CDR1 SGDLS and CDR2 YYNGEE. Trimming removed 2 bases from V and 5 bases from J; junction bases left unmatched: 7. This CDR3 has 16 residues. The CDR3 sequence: CASSVDRDSNNSPLHF. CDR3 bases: TGTGCCAGCAGCGTCGACCGGGACAGCAATAATTCACCCCTCCACTTT.

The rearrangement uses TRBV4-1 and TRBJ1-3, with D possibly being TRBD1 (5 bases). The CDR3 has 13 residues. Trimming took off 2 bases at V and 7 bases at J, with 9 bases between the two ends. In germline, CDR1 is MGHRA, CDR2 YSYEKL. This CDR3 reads CASSQKEGNTIYF. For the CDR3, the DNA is TGCGCCAGCAGCCAAAAGGAGGGGAACACCATATATTTT.

The DNA of the CDR3 is TGTGCCAGCAGTGATCCCACCCCCCGAGCGACAAGCTCCTACAATGAGCAGTTCTTC. It specifies CASSDPTPRATSSYNEQFF. This rearrangement joins TRBV2 to TRBJ2-1; D unclear. In germline, CDR1 is SNHLY, CDR2 FYNNEI. The length of the CDR3 is 19 residues. The V gene lost 3 bases and the J gene lost 0 bases, with 21 bases spanning the gap.

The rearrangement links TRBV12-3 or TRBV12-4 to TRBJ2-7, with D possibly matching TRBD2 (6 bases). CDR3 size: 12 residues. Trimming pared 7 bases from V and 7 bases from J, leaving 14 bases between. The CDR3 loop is CASNGGSREQYF. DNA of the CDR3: TGTGCCAGCAATGGAGGGAGTAGGGAGCAGTACTTC.

The CDR3 DNA sequence: TGTGCCAGCACCCTAGGGACAGCATCCTACAATGAGCAGTTCTTC. It codes for CASTLGTASYNEQFF. The V gene is TRBV28, the J gene TRBJ2-1; 7 positions match TRBD1. Germline lookup yields CDR1 MDHEN and CDR2 SYDVKM. The CDR3 is made up of 15 amino acids. V was pared by 7 bases and J by 1 base, with 7 bases of the junction left unmatched.